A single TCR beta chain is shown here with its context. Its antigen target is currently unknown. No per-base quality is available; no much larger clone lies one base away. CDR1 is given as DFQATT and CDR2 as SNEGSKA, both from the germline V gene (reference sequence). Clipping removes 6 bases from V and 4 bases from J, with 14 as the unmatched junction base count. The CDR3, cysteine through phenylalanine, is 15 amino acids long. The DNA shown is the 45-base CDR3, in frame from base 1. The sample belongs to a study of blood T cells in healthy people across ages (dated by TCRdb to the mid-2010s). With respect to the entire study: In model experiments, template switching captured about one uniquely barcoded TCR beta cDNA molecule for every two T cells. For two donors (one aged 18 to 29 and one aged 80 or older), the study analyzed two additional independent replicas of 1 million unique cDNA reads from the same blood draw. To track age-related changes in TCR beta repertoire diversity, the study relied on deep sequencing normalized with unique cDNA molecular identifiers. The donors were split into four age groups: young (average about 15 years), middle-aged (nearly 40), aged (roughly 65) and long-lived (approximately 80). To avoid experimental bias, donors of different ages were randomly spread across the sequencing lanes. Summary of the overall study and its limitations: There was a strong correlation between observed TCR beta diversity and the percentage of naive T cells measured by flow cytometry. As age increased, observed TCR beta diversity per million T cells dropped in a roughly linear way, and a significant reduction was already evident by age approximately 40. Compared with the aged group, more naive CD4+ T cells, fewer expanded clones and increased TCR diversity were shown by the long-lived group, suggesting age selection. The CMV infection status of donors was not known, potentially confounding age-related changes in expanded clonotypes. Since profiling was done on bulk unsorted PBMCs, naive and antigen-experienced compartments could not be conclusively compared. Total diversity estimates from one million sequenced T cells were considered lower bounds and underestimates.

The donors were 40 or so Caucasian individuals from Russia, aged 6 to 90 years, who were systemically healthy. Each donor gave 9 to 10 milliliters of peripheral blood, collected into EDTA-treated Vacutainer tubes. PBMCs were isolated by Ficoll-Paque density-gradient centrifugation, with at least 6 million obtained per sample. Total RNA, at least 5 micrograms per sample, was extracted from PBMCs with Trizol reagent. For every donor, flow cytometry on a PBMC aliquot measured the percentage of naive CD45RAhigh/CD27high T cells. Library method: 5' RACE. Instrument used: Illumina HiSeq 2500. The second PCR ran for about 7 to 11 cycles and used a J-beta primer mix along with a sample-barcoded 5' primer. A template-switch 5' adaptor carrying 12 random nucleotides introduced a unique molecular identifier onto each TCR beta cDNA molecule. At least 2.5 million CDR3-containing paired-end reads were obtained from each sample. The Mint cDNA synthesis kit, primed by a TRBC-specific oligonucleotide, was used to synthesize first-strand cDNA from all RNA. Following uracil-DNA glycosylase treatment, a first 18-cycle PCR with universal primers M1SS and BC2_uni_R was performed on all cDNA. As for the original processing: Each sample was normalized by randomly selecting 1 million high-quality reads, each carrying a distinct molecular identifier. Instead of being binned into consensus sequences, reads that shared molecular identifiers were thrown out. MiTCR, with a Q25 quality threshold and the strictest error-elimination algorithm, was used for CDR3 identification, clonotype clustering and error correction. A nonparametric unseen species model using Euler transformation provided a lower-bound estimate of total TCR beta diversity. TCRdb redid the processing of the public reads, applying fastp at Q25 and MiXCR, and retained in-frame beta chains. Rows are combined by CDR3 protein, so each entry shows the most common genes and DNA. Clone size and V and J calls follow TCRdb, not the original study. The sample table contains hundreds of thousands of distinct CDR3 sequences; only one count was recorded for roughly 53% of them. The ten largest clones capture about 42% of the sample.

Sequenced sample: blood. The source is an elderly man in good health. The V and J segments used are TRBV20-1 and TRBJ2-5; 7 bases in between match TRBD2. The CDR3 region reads CSAEEASGFLETQYF. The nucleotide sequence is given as TGCAGTGCCGAGGAGGCTAGCGGCTTCCTAGAGACCCAGTACTTC.